A single sample gave rise to the 21 T cell receptor beta chains below, sequenced in a study of blood T cell repertoires in COVID-19. Some clones are missing from TCRdb's copy, which holds only in-frame ones; the method was immunoSEQ multiplex PCR. The sample yields around 60,000 clones, 70% to 90% seen once. Sample: peripheral blood. The receptors shown here come from a man between 65 and 79 years old with acute or convalescent COVID-19.

CDR3 amino acids: CASSLTGDEQFF. The CDR3 coding sequence is TGTGCCAGCAGCCTCACAGGGGATGAGCAGTTCTTC. V is TRBV5-4 and J is TRBJ2-1; 7 nucleotides match TRBD1. Germline values: CDR1 SGHNT, CDR2 YYREEE (reference sequence). The CDR3 is made up of 12 amino acids. V lost 4 bases to trimming and J lost 8 bases; unmatched junction nucleotides: 3.

The chain combines TRBV7-2 with TRBJ1-1; TRBD1 might be the D (6 bases). Germline V gene data show CDR1 as SGHTA and CDR2 as FQGNSA. Trimming removed 7 bases from V and 10 bases from J, with 19 bases in between. This CDR3 has 13 residues. Here the CDR3 reads CASNLGSGGPAFF. The CDR3 DNA reads TGTGCCAGCAACCTCGGGTCGGGGGGGCCAGCTTTCTTT.

The chain's CDR3 is CASSLPLAGGGNEQFF. Written as DNA, the CDR3 is TGTGCCAGCAGCTTACCCCTGGCGGGGGGTGGGAATGAGCAGTTCTTC. The rearrangement uses TRBV7-6 and TRBJ2-1; 8 bases are shared with TRBD2. The CDR3 loop spans 16 amino acids. CDR1 is SGHVS, CDR2 FNYEAQ, per germline. Trimming at V came to 2 bases and at J to 7 bases, leaving 10 bases not matched to a gene. The full variable domain, with the rest looked up from reference TRBV7-6 and TRBJ2-1, is GAGVSQSPRYKVTKRGQDVALRCDPISGHVSLYWYRQALGQGPEFLTYFNYEAQQDKSGLPNDRFSAERPEGSISTLTIQRTEQRDSAMYRCASSLPLAGGGNEQFFGPGTRLTVL.

The chain has TRBV9 and TRBJ2-7; no firm D call. V was trimmed by 2 bases and J by 2 bases, leaving 11 bases between them. This CDR3 is 14 amino acids long. Germline V CDR1 and CDR2: SGDLS, YYNGEE. The CDR3 sequence is CASSVDGETYEQYF. CDR3 nucleotide sequence: TGTGCCAGCAGCGTCGACGGAGAGACCTACGAGCAGTACTTC.

The chain is built from TRBV2 and TRBJ2-7, with TRBD1 as a possible D gene (5 bases). In germline, CDR1 is SNHLY, CDR2 FYNNEI. The CDR3 contains 14 residues. The ends were cut back, 5 bases at V and 3 bases at J, with 14 bases in the middle. CDR3 sequence (DNA): TGTGCCAGCAGTCCGACAGTGGCCGACTACGAGCAGTACTTC. It specifies CASSPTVADYEQYF.

The chain recombines TRBV19 with TRBJ1-5; TRBD1 agrees at 7 bases. J lost 0 bases, V lost 5 bases, and 4 bases had no gene match. There are 15 residues in the CDR3. Germline CDR1 and CDR2: LNHDA and SQIVND (reference sequence). The CDR3 region has the DNA TGTGCCAGTAGTGCGACAGGGTATAGCAATCAGCCCCAGCATTTT. Translation: CASSATGYSNQPQHF.

This chain links TRBV20-1 with TRBJ2-3; no definite D call. The CDR3 is 14 amino acids. Trimming cost V 3 bases and J 1 base, with 11 bases left between them. Germline V gives CDR1 DFQATT, CDR2 SNEGSKA (reference sequence). As DNA, the CDR3 is TGCAGTGCTAGTTTTCGGCAGGGCACAGATACGCAGTATTTT. Translated, it gives CSASFRQGTDTQYF.

The J gene is TRBJ1-2, the V gene TRBV6-2 or TRBV6-3; TRBD1 aligns across 7 bases. V trimming: 4 bases; J trimming: 4 bases; junction bases outside the gene matches: 9. Germline CDR1 MNHEY, CDR2 SVGEGT. The CDR3 covers 15 residues. The CDR3 is CASSSRDSGGYGYTF. CDR3 bases: TGTGCCAGCAGTTCCCGGGACAGTGGGGGCTATGGCTACACCTTC.

The J gene is TRBJ1-1, the V gene TRBV30; a possible D gene is TRBD1 (5 bases). The germline CDR1 and CDR2 sequences are GTSNPN and SVGIG (reference sequence). The V end lost 0 bases, the J end lost 7 bases, and 15 bases lay between the germline ends. This CDR3 contains 14 residues. CDR3: CAWSVGQGSVEAFF. In nucleotides, the CDR3 is TGTGCCTGGAGTGTAGGTCAGGGCTCGGTTGAAGCTTTCTTT.

The V and J genes are TRBV14 and TRBJ2-7, with a possible D match to TRBD2 (5 bases). In germline, CDR1 is SGHDN, CDR2 FVKESK. The V gene lost 4 bases and the J gene lost 7 bases, with 11 bases spanning the gap. CDR3 length equals 12 residues. CDR3 sequence: CASSPSLGEQYF. The CDR3 nucleotides read TGTGCCAGCAGCCCTAGCCTGGGGGAGCAGTACTTC.

This clone was detected once. The V gene is TRBV6-5, the J gene TRBJ1-6; a weak D match, TRBD1 (5 bases). The germline V gene encodes CDR1 MNHEY and CDR2 SVGAGI. The CDR3 totals 15 residues. The ends were cut back, 6 bases at V and 3 bases at J, with 12 bases in the middle. This chain's CDR3 is CASRHRQLYNSPLHF. The CDR3 nucleotides read TGTGCCAGCAGACATCGACAGCTCTATAATTCACCCCTCCACTTT.

V and J are TRBV19 and TRBJ2-5, with TRBD2 identical over 8 bases. Trimming removed 1 base from V and 2 bases from J; junction bases left unmatched: 6. Looked up from germline, CDR1 is LNHDA and CDR2 is SQIVND (reference sequence). The length of the CDR3 is 16 residues. Written as DNA, the CDR3 is TGTGCCAGTAGTATAGGGAGCGGGGGACCTCAAGAGACCCAGTACTTC. Translation: CASSIGSGGPQETQYF.

A few counts support this clone. This CDR3 is CASKAGTDKNEKLFF. CDR3 nucleotide sequence: TGTGCCAGTAAGGCCGGGACAGATAAAAATGAAAAACTGTTTTTT. This chain joins TRBV19 and TRBJ1-4, with 7 bases identical to TRBD1. CDR1 is LNHDA and CDR2 is SQIVND in the germline V gene (reference sequence). With V trimmed by 7 bases and J by 5 bases, 10 bases remained unmatched. This CDR3 is built from 15 residues.

This sequence joins TRBV9 and TRBJ1-3; perhaps TRBD1 as D (6 bases). CDR3 size: 18 residues. V gave up 4 bases and J gave up 0 bases, with 20 bases separating them. Germline CDR1 reads SGDLS; CDR2 reads YYNGEE. CDR3 nucleotide sequence: TGTGCCAGCAGCTCCAGACAGGCCGGTACCGTCTCTGGAAACACCATATATTTT. Protein sequence: CASSSRQAGTVSGNTIYF. Complete variable domain (other parts from reference TRBV9 and TRBJ1-3): DSGVTQTPKHLITATGQRVTLRCSPRSGDLSVYWYQQSLDQGLQFLIQYYNGEERAKGNILERFSAQQFPDLHSELNLSSLELGDSALYFCASSSRQAGTVSGNTIYFGEGSWLTVV.

In regard to this clone: The sample carries other DNA sequences with the same CDR3. The CDR3 region is CASSYTGQGSGYTF. The CDR3 DNA sequence: TGTGCCAGCAGTTACACGGGACAGGGAAGTGGCTACACCTTC. The chain is built from TRBV6-5 and TRBJ1-2; 9 bases align to TRBD1. The V and J ends lost 2 bases and 7 bases, in that order; junction bases with no gene match: 5. The CDR3 totals 14 residues. CDR1 is MNHEY and CDR2 is SVGAGI in the germline V gene.

The gene calls are TRBV6-4 and TRBJ1-1, with D possibly matching TRBD1 (6 bases). The CDR3 totals 13 residues. The germline V gene encodes CDR1 MRHNA and CDR2 SNTAGT. V was trimmed by 6 bases and J by 5 bases, leaving 13 bases between them. In nucleotides, the CDR3 is TGTGCCAGCAGCGACAGGACAAATACTGAAGCTTTCTTT. Its protein product is CASSDRTNTEAFF.

This clone was detected a few times. The rearrangement links TRBV12-5 to TRBJ2-7, with 9 positions matching TRBD1. The CDR3 is 17 amino acids. J lost 4 bases, V lost 3 bases, and 13 bases had no gene match. CDR1 LGHNT and CDR2 FRNRAP come from the germline V gene. Here the CDR3 reads CASGFVGTGPPGYEQYF. In nucleotides, the CDR3 is TGTGCTAGTGGTTTCGTAGGGACAGGGCCCCCCGGGTACGAGCAGTACTTC. The full variable domain, in which reference TRBV12-5 and TRBJ2-7 provide the parts outside the CDR3, is DARVTQTPRHKVTEMGQEVTMRCQPILGHNTVFWYRQTMMQGLELLAYFRNRAPLDDSGMPKDRFSAEMPDATLATLKIQPSEPRDSAVYFCASGFVGTGPPGYEQYFGPGTRLTVT.

The V call is TRBV7-2, the J call TRBJ1-2; D might be TRBD1 (6 bases). Germline V CDR1 and CDR2: SGHTA, FQGNSA. The germline V and J ends were trimmed by 0 bases and 4 bases, with 12 bases remaining between them. The CDR3 has 15 amino acids. The DNA for the CDR3 is TGTGCCAGCAGCTTAGCCGGGACACAGTCCTATGGCTACACCTTC. It codes for CASSLAGTQSYGYTF.

J is TRBJ2-7 and V is TRBV27; 10 bases align to TRBD1. Germline V CDR1 and CDR2: MNHEY, SMNVEV (reference sequence). This CDR3 comprises 16 residues. V shed 2 bases and J 6 bases; nucleotides not matched to a gene: 10. CDR3 residues: CASSLSPWDRGGEQYF. The CDR3 DNA reads TGTGCCAGCAGTTTAAGTCCCTGGGACAGGGGTGGCGAGCAGTACTTC.

The CDR3, as DNA: TGTGCCAGCAGCCCGCCGGGGGGCTTGCGAGCTGGAAACACCATATATTTT. It encodes CASSPPGGLRAGNTIYF. The chain has TRBV14 and TRBJ1-3; D possibly corresponds to TRBD1 (6 bases). V was cut by 4 bases and J by 2 bases, with 18 bases left in between. CDR1 and CDR2 (germline): SGHDN, FVKESK. This CDR3 spans 17 amino acids.

The chain has TRBV19 and TRBJ2-3; TRBD2 agrees at 10 bases. V gave up 5 bases and J gave up 4 bases; unmatched junction bases: 15. The V gene's germline CDR1 is LNHDA and CDR2 SQIVND (reference sequence). The CDR3 consists of 18 residues. In DNA form, the CDR3 reads TGTGCCAGTAGTGTCCCGGGGAGCGGGGGGGCCGGGGCAGATACGCAGTATTTT. It specifies CASSVPGSGGAGADTQYF.